Following are 29 T cell receptor beta chains from one sample sequenced in a study of blood T cell repertoires in COVID-19. Only in-frame clones appear in the TCRdb table, and some are missing; sequencing was by immunoSEQ multiplex PCR. Of roughly 220,000 clones in the sample, 75% to 90% were seen once. Material: PBMCs or T cells enriched from blood (not recorded which). These receptors all come from a woman under 30 in a cohort exposed to, infected with or recovered from COVID-19 (not recorded which).

The chain has TRBV28 and TRBJ2-1; possibly TRBD1 for D (9 bases). The CDR3 contains 16 residues. CDR1 and CDR2 (germline): MDHEN, SYDVKM. V was shortened by 2 bases and J by 4 bases, with 15 bases between the two germline ends. The CDR3 nucleotides read TGTGCCAGCAGTTTACCGGGGGGGACAGGGTACAATGAGCAGTTCTTC. Protein: CASSLPGGTGYNEQFF.

This sequence joins TRBV6-5 and TRBJ2-1, with 12 nucleotides matching TRBD1. V dropped 7 bases and J dropped 6; count of bases not matched to a gene: 4. Germline V gene data show CDR1 as MNHEY and CDR2 as SVGAGI. The CDR3 loop spans 14 amino acids. CDR3 sequence (DNA): TGTGCCAGCATGGGACAGGGGGCCAGCAATGAGCAGTTCTTC. It yields the protein CASMGQGASNEQFF.

This chain connects TRBV4-1 to TRBJ1-4; possible D gene TRBD1, 6 bases. This CDR3 contains 16 residues. Germline lookup yields CDR1 MGHRA and CDR2 YSYEKL. V was trimmed by 0 bases and J by 7 bases, leaving 15 bases between them. The CDR3 loop reads CASSQDIGGAPEKLFF. CDR3 DNA sequence: TGCGCCAGCAGCCAAGATATAGGGGGGGCGCCTGAAAAACTGTTTTTT.

The chain employs TRBV30 and TRBJ1-6, with unresolved D. Germline CDR1 reads GTSNPN; CDR2 reads SVGIG (reference sequence). The CDR3 spans 14 residues. V was clipped by 2 bases and J by 0 bases, with 5 bases between them. This chain's CDR3 is CAWSPSSYNSPLHF. In nucleotides, the CDR3 is TGTGCCTGGAGTCCCAGCTCCTATAATTCACCCCTCCACTTT.

Only one count was recorded for this clone. J is TRBJ2-1 and V is TRBV24-1; 9 nucleotides agree with TRBD2. Germline V gives CDR1 KGHDR, CDR2 SFDVKD. J gave up 8 bases and V 4 bases, and 2 bases lay outside the gene matches. The CDR3 has 13 amino acids. The CDR3: CATSDLAGHEQFF. The CDR3 DNA follows: TGTGCCACCAGTGACCTAGCGGGGCATGAGCAGTTCTTC.

This chain connects TRBV7-2 to TRBJ1-4, with D maybe TRBD1 (5 bases). The CDR3 is 16 amino acids. Germline loops: CDR1 SGHTA, CDR2 FQGNSA. Trimming stripped 2 bases from V and 11 bases from J, with 21 bases between. CDR3 DNA: TGTGCCAGCAGCTTAACAGGAAACATGGCCACGGCGAAACTGTTTTTT. Amino acids: CASSLTGNMATAKLFF.

The chain joins TRBV27 to TRBJ2-3, with TRBD2 matching 13 bases. The CDR3 is 16 residues long. The germline CDR1 and CDR2 sequences are MNHEY and SMNVEV (reference sequence). The trim removed 8 bases at V and 4 bases at J, leaving 9 bases unmatched. CDR3 nucleotides: TGTGCCAGCGGGCAAACTAGCGGGGGGGCCGCAGATACGCAGTATTTT. Amino acid sequence: CASGQTSGGAADTQYF.

This clone has a single count. The genes are TRBV5-1 and TRBJ1-4; TRBD1 matches at 8 bases. Germline CDR1 and CDR2: SGHRS and YFSETQ. Trimming at V came to 0 bases and at J to 7 bases, leaving 5 bases not matched to a gene. This CDR3 region has 15 residues. The CDR3 region is CASSLGQGAGEKLFF. CDR3 nucleotides: TGCGCCAGCAGCTTGGGGCAGGGGGCGGGTGAAAAACTGTTTTTT. The whole variable domain, remainder taken from reference TRBV5-1 and TRBJ1-4, is KAGVTQTPRYLIKTRGQQVTLSCSPISGHRSVSWYQQTPGQGLQFLFEYFSETQRNKGNFPGRFSGRQFSNSRSEMNVSTLELGDSALYLCASSLGQGAGEKLFFGSGTQLSVL.

The chain recombines TRBV19 with TRBJ2-7; the match to TRBD2 covers 7 bases. Trimming at V came to 4 bases and at J to 6 bases, leaving 12 bases not matched to a gene. This CDR3 comprises 15 residues. Germline V gives CDR1 LNHDA, CDR2 SQIVND (reference sequence). The CDR3 coding sequence is TGTGCCAGTAGTAAAGTCGCAGCGGGGAGTGTCGAGCAGTACTTC. It translates to CASSKVAAGSVEQYF.

The CDR3 reads CASSSGRDEFSNYGYTF. CDR3 DNA sequence: TGCGCCAGCAGCTCAGGCAGGGATGAGTTCTCCAACTATGGCTACACCTTC. The chain is built from TRBV5-1 and TRBJ1-2; tentatively, D is TRBD1 (5 bases). CDR1 and CDR2 (germline): SGHRS, YFSETQ. With 3 bases removed from V and 2 bases from J, the gap between germline ends came to 20 bases. The CDR3 length is 17 residues.

The chain employs TRBV7-6 and TRBJ2-1, with 12 bases identical to TRBD1. The CDR3 runs to 21 residues. V lost 1 base to trimming and J lost 7 bases; unmatched junction nucleotides: 20. The V gene's germline CDR1 is SGHVS and CDR2 FNYEAQ. This CDR3 reads CASSLDEGQGALLEDPNEQFF. The CDR3 DNA is TGTGCCAGCAGCTTAGATGAGGGACAGGGGGCGTTATTAGAGGACCCTAATGAGCAGTTCTTC.

The V call is TRBV29-1, the J call TRBJ1-1; D uncertain. Germline CDR1 and CDR2: SQVTM and ANQGSEA. The CDR3 spans 11 residues. V gave up 4 bases and J gave up 3 bases, with 6 bases separating them. CDR3 nucleotides: TGCAGCGTTGTCGAGTACACTGAAGCTTTCTTT. This codes for CSVVEYTEAFF.

The rearrangement joins TRBV6-5 to TRBJ1-5, with D uncertain. The germline CDR1 and CDR2 sequences are MNHEY and SVGAGI. This CDR3 contains 13 residues. Trimming took 8 bases from V and 2 from J, leaving 10 bases between them. CDR3 DNA sequence: TGTGCCAGCCGGTCGGTCGGCAATCAGCCCCAGCATTTT. This translates into CASRSVGNQPQHF.

The sample holds one count of this clone. The chain has TRBV7-2 and TRBJ2-1, with D maybe TRBD2 (6 bases). Germline V gene lookup returns CDR1 SGHTA and CDR2 FQGNSA. The germline V and J ends were trimmed by 1 base and 1 base, with 8 bases remaining between them. This CDR3 comprises 15 residues. CDR3 nucleotide sequence: TGTGCCAGCAGCTTAGGTGCGGGATCCTACAATGAGCAGTTCTTC. This encodes CASSLGAGSYNEQFF. Full variable domain (rest looked up from reference TRBV7-2 and TRBJ2-1): GAGVSQSPSNKVTEKGKDVELRCDPISGHTALYWYRQSLGQGLEFLIYFQGNSAPDKSGLPSDRFSAERTGGSVSTLTIQRTQQEDSAVYLCASSLGAGSYNEQFFGPGTRLTVL.

This sequence joins TRBV10-3 and TRBJ1-5, with 9 bases identical to TRBD1. The V gene end was trimmed by 0 bases and the J gene end by 7 bases; junction bases not matched to a gene: 13. The CDR3 has 18 amino acids. Germline V CDR1 and CDR2: ENHRY, SYGVKD. The DNA of the CDR3 is TGTGCCATCAGTGAGTCGTTTCTGTGGACAGGGGTGCGGCAGCCCCAGCATTTT. This sequence encodes CAISESFLWTGVRQPQHF.

This chain uses TRBV3-1 (or the pseudogene TRBV3-2) with TRBJ2-1; possibly TRBD1 for D (5 bases). V lost 3 bases to trimming and J lost 0 bases, with 9 bases between them. The CDR3 length is 15 residues. CDR1 and CDR2 from the germline V gene are LGHDT and YNNKEL (reference sequence). The CDR3 protein is CASSHDSASYNEQFF. The CDR3 DNA follows: TGTGCCAGCAGCCACGACAGTGCCTCCTACAATGAGCAGTTCTTC.

This chain uses TRBV27 with TRBJ2-1, with 10 bases identical to TRBD2. J gave up 5 bases and V 4 bases, and 8 bases lay outside the gene matches. Germline V gene sequence: CDR1 MNHEY, CDR2 SMNVEV (reference sequence). There are 16 residues in the CDR3. The CDR3 nucleotides read TGTGCCAGCAGTTCCTCCGGGACTAGCGTAAACAATGAGCAGTTCTTC. Its protein product is CASSSSGTSVNNEQFF.

This sequence joins TRBV6-5 and TRBJ2-7; 8 bases agree with TRBD1. Germline V gene lookup returns CDR1 MNHEY and CDR2 SVGAGI. V gave up 7 bases and J gave up 2 bases; unmatched junction bases: 7. The length of the CDR3 is 14 residues. CDR3 in DNA: TGTGCCAGCACTATGGACAGGGCGGCCTACGAGCAGTACTTC. Amino acid sequence: CASTMDRAAYEQYF.

The rearrangement links TRBV6-6 to TRBJ2-2, with 8 bases fitting TRBD1. Germline CDR1 MNHNY, CDR2 SVGAGI (reference sequence). V gave up 4 bases and J gave up 5 bases; unmatched junction bases: 9. CDR3 length equals 16 residues. CDR3 in amino acids: CASSSLDRGSTGELFF. The CDR3 bases are TGTGCCAGCAGTTCTTTAGACAGGGGAAGTACCGGGGAGCTGTTTTTT.

J is TRBJ2-3 and V is TRBV2; TRBD1 matches at 7 bases. Germline CDR1 and CDR2: SNHLY and FYNNEI. The CDR3 has 14 amino acids. Trimming took 7 bases from V and 0 from J; bases not matched to a gene: 4. CDR3 DNA sequence: TGTGCCAGCATTAGGACAGGTAGCACAGATACGCAGTATTTT. Amino acids: CASIRTGSTDTQYF.

The CDR3 reads CASSLGGRAVYNEQFF. In DNA, the CDR3 is TGTGCCAGCAGCTTGGGAGGGAGGGCCGTATACAATGAGCAGTTCTTC. The chain combines TRBV5-6 with TRBJ2-1; 7 bases are shared with TRBD2. Germline CDR1 SGHDT, CDR2 YYEEEE. CDR3 size: 16 residues. The ends lost 0 bases at V and 4 bases at J; junction bases unmatched: 7.

This rearrangement joins TRBV2 to TRBJ1-5; D not resolved. The CDR3 totals 14 residues. Germline CDR1 is SNHLY and CDR2 is FYNNEI. The V and J ends lost 0 bases and 2 bases respectively, with 5 bases between them. DNA of the CDR3: TGTGCCAGCAGTGAAGCGGCGGGCAATCAGCCCCAGCATTTT. It translates to CASSEAAGNQPQHF. Supplemented by reference TRBV2 and TRBJ1-5, the full variable domain reads EPEVTQTPSHQVTQMGQEVILRCVPISNHLYFYWYRQILGQKVEFLVSFYNNEISEKSEIFDDQFSVERPDGSNFTLKIRSTKLEDSAMYFCASSEAAGNQPQHFGDGTRLSIL.

V is TRBV7-2 and J is TRBJ2-7; 8 bases fit TRBD1. The CDR3 is 15 residues long. Per germline, CDR1 SGHTA and CDR2 FQGNSA. V was clipped by 2 bases and J by 8 bases; unmatched bases: 11. The chain's CDR3 is CASSLNGLTGDQQYF. The CDR3 coding sequence is TGTGCCAGCAGCTTAAATGGACTGACAGGGGACCAGCAGTACTTC.

J is TRBJ1-5 and V is TRBV2, with TRBD1 matching over 10 bases. Germline CDR1 reads SNHLY; CDR2 reads FYNNEI. The CDR3 spans 13 residues. J was trimmed by 6 bases and V by 8 bases; bases with no gene match: 4. The CDR3 DNA reads as TGTGCCAGCCTGGGACAGGGGAGTCAGCCCCAGCATTTT. Translation: CASLGQGSQPQHF.

The chain uses TRBV2 and TRBJ2-7; D is unclear. Trimming pared 2 bases from V and 2 bases from J, leaving 7 bases between. The CDR3 sequence is 13 residues long. From germline, CDR1 is SNHLY and CDR2 FYNNEI. The CDR3 DNA reads TGTGCCAGCAGTGAAAGAGAGGCCTACGAGCAGTACTTC. It codes for CASSEREAYEQYF.

This CDR3 is CAWKTTMNTGELFF. The CDR3 DNA sequence: TGTGCCTGGAAAACTACTATGAACACCGGGGAGCTGTTTTTT. The chain is built from TRBV30 and TRBJ2-2; no clear D. From germline, CDR1 is GTSNPN and CDR2 SVGIG (reference sequence). V dropped 4 bases and J dropped 1 base, with 10 bases sitting between them. This CDR3 is built from 14 residues.

This chain joins TRBV19 and TRBJ1-1; D remains unclear. Deletions cut 1 base from V and 13 bases from J, with 10 bases between. Per germline, CDR1 LNHDA and CDR2 SQIVND (reference sequence). The CDR3 covers 11 residues. CDR3 nucleotide sequence: TGTGCCAGTAGTATAGGCGGGGAATTTTTCTTT. Encoded protein: CASSIGGEFFF.

This chain joins TRBV2 and TRBJ2-2; maybe TRBD2 (6 bases). V shed 6 bases and J shed 4 bases, with 15 bases lying between them. The CDR3 loop spans 15 amino acids. Germline-derived CDR1 and CDR2 are SNHLY and FYNNEI. CDR3 DNA: TGTGCCAGCAGGGACTTTATGGGGGGCACCGGGGAGCTGTTTTTT. Translated, it gives CASRDFMGGTGELFF.

V usage is TRBV3-1 (or the pseudogene TRBV3-2) and J usage is TRBJ1-2; 7 bases are shared with TRBD1. Germline V gene lookup returns CDR1 LGHDT and CDR2 YNNKEL (reference sequence). CDR3 length equals 14 residues. V lost 9 bases, J lost 1 base, and 8 bases stayed unmatched. The CDR3 region is CASGAGGRNYGYTF. DNA for the CDR3: TGTGCCAGTGGCGCAGGGGGTCGTAACTATGGCTACACCTTC.